Listed here are 26 T cell receptor beta chains from one sample, sequenced in a study of T cells after yellow fever vaccination. One entry per CDR3 protein, called by TCRdb with MiXCR from the 5' RACE reads. The table shows around 300,000 distinct CDR3 sequences, with 10% to 15% occurring only once. The sequencing used CD4+ T cells sorted from PBMCs, collected 45 days after the yellow fever booster vaccination. The origin of the receptors is a man aged 30 to 39 who received the YFV17D yellow fever vaccine.

This chain uses TRBV7-2 with TRBJ2-7, with D perhaps TRBD2 (5 bases). V lost 5 bases, J lost 2 bases, and 19 bases lay in between. This CDR3 comprises 16 residues. Germline loops: CDR1 SGHTA, CDR2 FQGNSA. The CDR3 reads CASSSGPEPLAYEQYF. CDR3 nucleotides: TGTGCCAGCAGCAGCGGCCCTGAGCCGTTGGCCTACGAGCAGTACTTC.

This clonotype was seen more than once but under ten times. This rearrangement joins TRBV10-1 to TRBJ2-1, with 11 bases fitting TRBD2. CDR1 WNHNN and CDR2 SYGVQD come from the germline V gene (reference sequence). This CDR3 is built from 17 residues. V shed 4 bases and J 2 bases; nucleotides not matched to a gene: 7. The CDR3 protein is CASSGSLAGGPYNEQFF. The CDR3 DNA is TGCGCCAGCAGTGGATCGCTAGCGGGGGGACCCTACAATGAGCAGTTCTTC.

This clonotype has just one count. V is TRBV19 and J is TRBJ1-1, with 9 bases that match TRBD1. There are 16 residues in the CDR3. Germline V gives CDR1 LNHDA, CDR2 SQIVND (reference sequence). V lost 4 bases, J lost 10 bases, and 16 bases stayed unmatched. This CDR3 is CASSNPRTGVGRGAFF. The CDR3 nucleotides are TGTGCCAGTAGTAACCCTCGGACAGGGGTTGGTCGGGGAGCTTTCTTT.

This clonotype was seen more than once but under ten times. This chain joins TRBV25-1 and TRBJ2-2; D gene uncertain. Germline V lookup: CDR1 MGHDK, CDR2 SYGVNS. The V end lost 2 bases, the J end lost 2 bases, and 6 bases lay between the germline ends. CDR3 length: 14 residues. The CDR3 reads CASSERTNTGELFF. The CDR3, as DNA: TGTGCCAGCAGTGAACGGACCAACACCGGGGAGCTGTTTTTT.

The V gene is TRBV12-3 or TRBV12-4, the J gene TRBJ2-5; 12 bases are a match to TRBD2. This CDR3 contains 14 residues. The V segment lost 6 bases and the J segment 5 bases; nucleotides outside the gene matches: 4. CDR3 DNA sequence: TGTGCCAGCAGGACTAGCGGGAGACGCGAGACCCAGTACTTC. It encodes CASRTSGRRETQYF.

This clonotype was picked up a small number of times. This chain uses TRBV29-1 with TRBJ2-3, with D unclear. The length of the CDR3 is 16 residues. Per the germline V gene, CDR1 is SQVTM and CDR2 is ANQGSEA. V was clipped by 4 bases and J by 0 bases, with 17 bases between them. The CDR3 region is CSVGYIRTTSTDTQYF. CDR3 in DNA: TGCAGCGTTGGATACATTAGAACTACTAGCACAGATACGCAGTATTTT.

The chain joins TRBV4-2 to TRBJ2-6; the D gene is possibly TRBD2 (5 bases). Germline V gene data show CDR1 as LGHNA and CDR2 as YNFKEQ. V gave up 4 bases and J gave up 0 bases, with 10 bases separating them. The CDR3 is 16 residues long. The CDR3 loop reads CASSPGLLSGANVLTF. The CDR3 DNA follows: TGTGCCAGCAGCCCCGGACTCCTCTCTGGGGCCAACGTCCTGACTTTC.

The chain has TRBV27 and TRBJ2-1; D remains ambiguous. Germline V gene lookup returns CDR1 MNHEY and CDR2 SMNVEV (reference sequence). The CDR3 has 13 amino acids. With 6 bases removed from V and 8 bases from J, the gap between germline ends came to 14 bases. The CDR3 nucleotides read TGTGCCAGCAGGACTGACAAGAGCCATGAGCAGTTCTTC. Amino acids: CASRTDKSHEQFF.

The rearrangement joins TRBV5-6 to TRBJ2-1; no clear D gene. The germline V and J ends were trimmed by 3 bases and 3 bases, with 13 bases remaining between them. Germline-derived CDR1 and CDR2 are SGHDT and YYEEEE. The CDR3 extends over 15 amino acids. CDR3 DNA: TGTGCCAGCAGCTGGGTCGTGGAGCACTACAATGAGCAGTTCTTC. This codes for CASSWVVEHYNEQFF.

This clonotype has more than one count but fewer than ten. V gene TRBV7-9 combines with J gene TRBJ2-2; a possible D gene is TRBD1 (5 bases). Trimming took 5 bases from V and 3 from J, leaving 13 bases between them. Germline CDR1 is SEHNR and CDR2 is FQNEAQ (reference sequence). This CDR3 is 15 amino acids long. This chain's CDR3 is CASSPPAGHTGELFF. The CDR3 nucleotides read TGTGCCAGCAGCCCGCCCGCAGGGCACACCGGGGAGCTGTTTTTT.

This clonotype was recorded a few times. The V gene is TRBV12-2, the J gene TRBJ2-1; TRBD2, the table's D call, was not compared with the DNA. TRBV12-2 is recorded as a pseudogene. The CDR3 runs to 15 residues. CDR3 sequence: CASRLLAGEGNEQFF. As DNA, the CDR3 is TGTGCAAGTCGCCTGCTAGCGGGAGAAGGCAATGAGCAGTTCTTC.

The chain joins TRBV10-3 to TRBJ2-3, with D unresolved. This CDR3 is built from 14 residues. V gave up 4 bases and J gave up 2 bases, with 10 bases separating them. The germline V gene has CDR1 ENHRY and CDR2 SYGVKD. The CDR3 region is CAISVKAPTDTQYF. CDR3 sequence (DNA): TGTGCCATCAGTGTGAAGGCTCCCACAGATACGCAGTATTTT.

The genes are TRBV7-2 and TRBJ2-7; D gene uncertain. Germline lookup yields CDR1 SGHTA and CDR2 FQGNSA. V lost 5 bases, J lost 2 bases, and 10 bases lay in between. CDR3 length equals 13 residues. This CDR3 reads CASSRSSTYEQYF. CDR3 nucleotides: TGTGCCAGCAGCCGGTCGTCCACCTACGAGCAGTACTTC. The variable domain in full, with the rest retrieved from reference TRBV7-2 and TRBJ2-7, is GAGVSQSPSNKVTEKGKDVELRCDPISGHTALYWYRQSLGQGLEFLIYFQGNSAPDKSGLPSDRFSAERTGGSVSTLTIQRTQQEDSAVYLCASSRSSTYEQYFGPGTRLTVT.

The chain carries TRBV12-3 or TRBV12-4 and TRBJ2-7; 7 nucleotides agree with TRBD1. J gave up 1 base and V 7 bases, and 10 bases lay outside the gene matches. This CDR3 comprises 15 residues. The CDR3 region has the DNA TGTGCCAGCACCCGAGGGGGCATAGGGTCCTACGAGCAGTACTTC. Protein product: CASTRGGIGSYEQYF.

This clonotype has a count of ten or more. This chain connects TRBV3-1 to TRBJ1-1; the match to TRBD1 covers 9 bases. Per the germline V gene, CDR1 is LGHDT and CDR2 is YNNKEL (reference sequence). The CDR3 has 16 amino acids. V gave up 11 bases and J gave up 1 base; unmatched junction bases: 14. CDR3 in amino acids: CASTGLSGQGNTEAFF. CDR3 DNA: TGTGCCTCCACGGGTTTATCGGGACAGGGGAACACTGAAGCTTTCTTT.

At least ten counts were recorded for this clonotype. V is TRBV20-1 and J is TRBJ2-5; 13 bases are shared with TRBD2. The CDR3 is 16 residues long. CDR1 and CDR2 (germline): DFQATT, SNEGSKA (reference sequence). With V trimmed by 3 bases and J by 3 bases, 7 bases remained unmatched. The CDR3 DNA follows: TGCAGTGCTAGGGGACTAGCGGGGCTCCATAAAGAGACCCAGTACTTC. It codes for CSARGLAGLHKETQYF.

Ten or more counts support this clonotype. The gene calls are TRBV5-1 and TRBJ2-3; D ambiguous. Deletions cut 5 bases from V and 2 bases from J, with 12 bases between. Germline CDR1 is SGHRS and CDR2 is YFSETQ. The CDR3 contains 14 residues. In DNA, the CDR3 is TGCGCCAGCAGAAGCACTCTAGACACAGATACGCAGTATTTT. The encoded protein is CASRSTLDTDTQYF. The variable domain in full, completed from reference TRBV5-1 and TRBJ2-3, reads KAGVTQTPRYLIKTRGQQVTLSCSPISGHRSVSWYQQTPGQGLQFLFEYFSETQRNKGNFPGRFSGRQFSNSRSEMNVSTLELGDSALYLCASRSTLDTDTQYFGPGTRLTVL.

Details on this clonotype: The junction and the germline gene differ at one end; a read error may be behind it. The rearrangement uses TRBV7-9 and TRBJ2-6, with D tentatively TRBD1 (5 bases). The CDR3 is made up of 15 amino acids. Germline-derived CDR1 and CDR2 are SEHNR and FQNEAQ (reference sequence). The CDR3 DNA reads as TGTGCCAGCAGCCTGGACACCGCTGGGGACAACGTCCTGACTTTC. This codes for CASSLDTAGDNVLTF.

V is TRBV12-3 or TRBV12-4 and J is TRBJ1-1; D possibly corresponds to TRBD1 (5 bases). V was clipped by 10 bases and J by 1 base, with 13 bases between them. The CDR3 runs 13 residues. The CDR3 bases are TGTGCCACCGGCTGGACACAGAACACTGAAGCTTTCTTT. It is translated as CATGWTQNTEAFF.

CDR3 sequence (DNA): TGTGCCAGCAGCGAAGCAGGGGGATCACCCCTCCACTTT. This translates into CASSEAGGSPLHF. The chain couples TRBV7-8 to TRBJ1-6, with 7 bases lining up with TRBD1. The CDR3 length is 13 residues. CDR1 and CDR2 (germline): SGHVS, FQNEAQ. The V and J ends lost 5 bases and 10 bases, in that order; junction bases with no gene match: 5.

This chain joins TRBV20-1 and TRBJ2-7; TRBD2 might be the D (5 bases). The germline gives CDR1 DFQATT, CDR2 SNEGSKA (reference sequence). The CDR3 runs 13 residues. CDR3 in DNA: TGCAGCGCCAAGCGGTACCGGGCGTACGAGCAGTACTTC. It translates to CSAKRYRAYEQYF.

This clonotype was seen more than once but under ten times. This chain connects TRBV7-2 to TRBJ2-2; tentative D call: TRBD1 (6 bases). This CDR3 region has 16 residues. The germline V and J ends were trimmed by 1 base and 3 bases, with 12 bases remaining between them. Germline V gene data show CDR1 as SGHTA and CDR2 as FQGNSA. The CDR3, as DNA: TGTGCCAGCAGCTTAGTTGGGAACAGGGACACCGGGGAGCTGTTTTTT. Encoded protein: CASSLVGNRDTGELFF.

J is TRBJ1-6 and V is TRBV20-1; 10 bases are shared with TRBD1. Germline CDR1 reads DFQATT; CDR2 reads SNEGSKA (reference sequence). The CDR3 sequence is 12 residues long. Written as DNA, the CDR3 is TGCATGGGGGGACAGGGGAATTCACCCCTCCACTTT. It encodes CMGGQGNSPLHF.

This clonotype was detected a few times. This chain connects TRBV7-9 to TRBJ2-7, with D uncertain. Germline V gives CDR1 SEHNR, CDR2 FQNEAQ (reference sequence). This CDR3 is 12 amino acids long. V shed 5 bases and J shed 5 bases, with 10 bases lying between them. CDR3 amino acids: CASSPSGDEQYF. The DNA for the CDR3 is TGTGCCAGCAGCCCGAGTGGGGACGAGCAGTACTTC. The full variable domain, completed using reference TRBV7-9 and TRBJ2-7, is DTGVSQNPRHKITKRGQNVTFRCDPISEHNRLYWYRQTLGQGPEFLTYFQNEAQLEKSRLLSDRFSAERPKGSFSTLEIQRTEQGDSAMYLCASSPSGDEQYFGPGTRLTVT.

This clonotype was observed a handful of times. This sequence joins TRBV27 and TRBJ1-1; 9 bases fit TRBD1. This CDR3 is 15 amino acids long. The V segment lost 8 bases and the J segment 4 bases; nucleotides outside the gene matches: 11. Germline values: CDR1 MNHEY, CDR2 SMNVEV (reference sequence). In DNA form, the CDR3 reads TGTGCCAGCCGCTACAGGGGGCGCGCGAGCACTGAAGCTTTCTTT. The encoded protein is CASRYRGRASTEAFF.

This rearrangement joins TRBV4-2 to TRBJ1-2; TRBD1 matches at 7 bases. The CDR3 covers 14 residues. The J segment lost 2 bases and the V segment lost 3 bases, leaving 3 bases of the junction unmatched. CDR1 and CDR2 from the germline V gene are LGHNA and YNFKEQ. The DNA for the CDR3 is TGTGCCAGCAGCCAGGGGACAGAGAACTATGGCTACACCTTC. Protein product: CASSQGTENYGYTF.